The 2 T cell receptor beta chains given below trace back to one sample, sequenced in a study of cytomegalovirus exposure and HLA in healthy donors. The method was immunoSEQ multiplex PCR; TCRdb's version includes in-frame clones alone and lacks a portion of them. The sample lists about 140,000 clones; around 85% were seen once. The sample consisted of PBMCs. These receptors were obtained from a man in his late teens or twenties in good health and CMV-seronegative.

The chain links TRBV20-1 to TRBJ1-1; a weak D match, TRBD1 (5 bases). Germline values: CDR1 DFQATT, CDR2 SNEGSKA (reference sequence). V gave up 6 bases and J gave up 6 bases, with 8 bases separating them. This CDR3 contains 10 residues. The CDR3 loop is CSAGDSEAFF. Written as DNA, the CDR3 is TGCAGTGCCGGGGACTCTGAAGCTTTCTTT.

J is TRBJ2-3 and V is TRBV14; the D gene is possibly TRBD2 (5 bases). The V end lost 3 bases, the J end lost 2 bases, and 9 bases lay between the germline ends. Germline V lookup: CDR1 SGHDN, CDR2 FVKESK. This CDR3 has 14 amino acids. The CDR3 loop reads CASSQNGVTDTQYF. CDR3 sequence (DNA): TGTGCCAGCAGCCAGAACGGGGTCACAGATACGCAGTATTTT.